This T cell receptor beta chain was retrieved from a study of cytomegalovirus exposure and HLA in healthy donors. Both 60 Vbeta primers and 13 Jbeta primers went into the PCR. Profiled with immunoSEQ multiplex PCR; TCRdb holds only in-frame clones, not every one. This sample has about 190,000 clones, with around 79% found just once. The source material was PBMCs. The sequence was collected from a woman between 50 and 59 years old in good health and CMV-seronegative.

CDR3 in amino acids: CASSPNTDNREQYF. The DNA of the CDR3 is TGTGCCAGCAGTCCGAACACCGACAATCGCGAGCAGTACTTC. The chain carries TRBV6-6 and TRBJ2-7; D is unclear. Germline-derived CDR1 and CDR2 are MNHNY and SVGAGI (reference sequence). Deletions cut 5 bases from V and 6 bases from J, with 17 bases between. The CDR3 runs 14 residues.